This T cell receptor beta chain was identified during a study of beta chain features in type 1 diabetes listed by TCRdb under 2018. General notes on the study: Mean age, gender distribution, total cell number and subset yield did not differ between patients and healthy donors. A total of 100 million to 140 million sorted cells were examined across all samples, and the number of cells per subset was strongly correlated with RNA yield. In the study, TCRB repertoires of sorted circulating CD4+ T cell subsets from recently diagnosed type 1 diabetes patients were compared with those of matched healthy donors. Regulatory and stem cell-like memory subsets were obtained from only 8 patients and roughly 8 healthy donors, while naive and central memory subsets were obtained from all 30 or so donors.

The entire amount of isolated RNA was reverse transcribed using the High Capacity cDNA Reverse Transcription Kit, so the sequenced TCRB transcripts were expressed ones. Deep immunoSEQ sequencing was applied to naive, central memory and regulatory T cell samples, giving an average of around 3.8 million total reads per sample. Sorted cells were lysed in RLT buffer, and RNA was extracted using DNase-treated RNeasy Micro or Mini kits according to cell number. Each cell subset was processed separately to prevent cross-contamination, with patient and healthy donor samples processed together. The immunoSEQ multiplex PCR was used to amplify TCRB sequences from cDNA, generating 87-bp fragments that spanned the CDR3 region. Amplicons were sequenced on the Illumina HiSeq platform. The source study handled its data this way. PCR bias was computationally corrected using synthetic template baselines, reads within Hamming distance 2 were collapsed, and singletons that could not be merged were discarded. Reads were aligned against IMGT to assign V, D and J genes, CDR3 length and insertions or deletions at six rearrangement sites. Within each subset, clonotype counts were normalized to sorted cell number, and only after that were true diversity and Gini coefficients computed with the tcR R package. The overlap coefficient, calculated on TCRB nucleotide sequences, was used to quantify repertoire sharing. TCRdb carries this immuneACCESS record with in-frame sequences only. Its versions omit some clonotypes, under half of them owing to an unresolved V gene in the studies checked, with the rest unexplained. The D gene and trimming were derived from the DNA, and the V and J assignments and clone size from that table. For this sample there are 300,000 to 450,000 clones; 9.5% to 10% appear just once. The top ten hold 0.6% of the sample.

A single peripheral blood draw of approximately 110 mL on average was collected from each donor into heparinised tubes. Using a panel that included CD45RO, CCR7, CD25, CD127, CD95 and CD27, naive, central memory, regulatory and stem cell-like memory CD4+ T cells were sorted on a BD FACSAria II. Purity was above 95% for every sorted population. PBMCs were isolated right away by Lymphoprep density gradient centrifugation and were stained directly, without culture. So that batch effects would be minimized, each experiment stained and sorted samples in pairs, pairing one healthy donor with one patient. Results the study describes overall, beyond this receptor: PCR may preferentially amplify shorter templates, but because patient and control samples were amplified and corrected together, any resulting skew would affect both groups equally. HLA sub-analyses involved small numbers of individuals, so any influence of HLA type on TCRB rearrangement remained unresolved. Sequencing cDNA rather than genomic DNA could over-represent highly expressing activated cells, although activation and CD3 levels did not differ between groups. Fewer insertions and more nucleotide deletions at VDJ recombination sites were observed in patients with type 1 diabetes, implying thymic rearrangement abnormalities. Naive, central memory and regulatory TCRB repertoires appeared to be more alike among patients than among healthy donors. In all four CD4+ subsets, TCRB CDR3 length was moderately but significantly shorter in type 1 diabetes patients.

CDR3 length: 16 amino acids, cysteine to phenylalanine. Left in the record is the CDR3 DNA by itself, 48 bases read in frame from the first base. The CDR1 and CDR2 encoded by the germline V gene are LGHNA and YNFKEQ. V trim: 5 bases; J trim: 8 bases; unmatched bases: 10. This clone has only a few counts. Its antigen specificity is not known. There are no base qualities to consult, and no much larger clone falls within one base. Rearrangement joined TRBV4-2 to TRBJ2-1, and 12 junction bases match TRBD2. The source material was central memory CD4+ T cells from blood. This TCR came from a man aged 30-40 years with type 1 diabetes. The CDR3 reads CASSSGLAGSEDEQFF. The DNA sequence reads TGTGCCAGCAGCAGCGGACTAGCGGGATCGGAAGATGAGCAGTTCTTC.